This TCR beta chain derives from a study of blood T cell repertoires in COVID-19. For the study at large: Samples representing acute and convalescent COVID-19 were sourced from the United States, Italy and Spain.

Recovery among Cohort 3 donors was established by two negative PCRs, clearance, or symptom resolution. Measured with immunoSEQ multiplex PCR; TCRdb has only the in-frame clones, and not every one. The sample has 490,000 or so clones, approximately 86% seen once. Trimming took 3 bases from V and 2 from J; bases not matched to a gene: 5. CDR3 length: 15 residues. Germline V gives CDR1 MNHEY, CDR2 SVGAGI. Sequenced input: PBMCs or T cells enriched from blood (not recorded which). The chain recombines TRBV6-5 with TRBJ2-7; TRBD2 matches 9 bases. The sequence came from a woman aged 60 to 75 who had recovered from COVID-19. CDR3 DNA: TGTGCCAGCAGTTATGTGGCGGGGGGGCCCTACGAGCAGTACTTC. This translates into CASSYVAGGPYEQYF.